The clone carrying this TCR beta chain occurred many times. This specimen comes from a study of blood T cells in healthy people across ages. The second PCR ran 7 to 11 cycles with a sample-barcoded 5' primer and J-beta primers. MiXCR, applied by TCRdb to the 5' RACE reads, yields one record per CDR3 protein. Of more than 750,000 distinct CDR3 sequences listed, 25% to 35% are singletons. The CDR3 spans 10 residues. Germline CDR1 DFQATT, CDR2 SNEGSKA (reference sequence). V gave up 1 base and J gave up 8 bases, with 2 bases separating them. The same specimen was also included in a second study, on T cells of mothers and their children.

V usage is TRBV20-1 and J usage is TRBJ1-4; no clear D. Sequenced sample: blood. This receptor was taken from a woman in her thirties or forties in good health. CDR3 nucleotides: TGCAGTGCTAGAGGGGAAAAACTGTTTTTT. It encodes CSARGEKLFF.